This T cell receptor beta chain was identified in a study of long-term antiretroviral therapy in people with HIV (dated by TCRdb to about 2022). Some background on the complete study: The earliest samples were collected about a decade before the 2015 WHO recommendation for immediate ART, when ART was typically delayed until CD4 counts fell. No cross-contamination during QIAcube processing turned up in test extractions that ran a monoclonal T-cell line alongside approximately 35 polyclonal samples. A retrospective serial study tested whether changes in peripheral blood TRB repertoire composition and diversity were associated with ART initiation and durable HIV suppression. A total of about 200 cryopreserved PBMC samples were contributed to the cohort by 30 adults with confirmed HIV infection, with samples collected serially over a mean of approximately six years (range 1-12). Among the roughly 30 participants with HIV, eleven were female. Paper-wide results and their limitations: Limited PBMC availability meant only the TCR beta chain was sequenced, without alpha chain pairing. HIV repertoires had narrower CDR3 length ranges than controls, and the network structure suggested an antigen-experienced repertoire that shifted only slightly toward naive after ART. The samples span the years 2004 to 2017, and the ART regimens used at that time may not be as effective as current regimens. Starting ART was linked to a significant rise in TRB diversity, yet even after long-term ART the diversity remained significantly lower than in transplant donor controls. Inferences about post-ART repertoire changes are limited because no data were available on ART adherence, viral resistance or therapy changes. Unsorted PBMC were profiled instead of sorted CD4+ and CD8+ T cells because pre-ART samples had limited cell numbers. Expanded TRB clones identified before ART initiation dominated the repertoire at all time points, although this dominance fluctuated and declined in many PLHIV after ART.

To be included, a participant needed at least one PBMC sample from before ART initiation plus at least two post-ART samples. Treatment was received in the United States of America by all participants with HIV. Cryopreserved samples of about 0.95-11 million PBMC were thawed and washed before DNA extraction. At the time of the earliest PBMC sample for each participant with HIV, ages ranged from roughly 23 to 60 years. Per participant, PBMC samples came from 1-4 timepoints prior to ART initiation and 2-8 timepoints following ART initiation, for a median of 7 samples. For every participant, serial HIV viral load, CD4+ T-cell count, ART history and demographic data were obtained. Genomic DNA was extracted from unsorted PBMC with a Qiagen kit on a QIAcube, processed in batches of 12 samples. Concerning this clone: Its binding antigen is unknown. Base qualities are not recorded, but no much larger clone differs from it by a single base.

Sequencing of the TRB variable region was done with the immunoSEQ hsTCRB v3.0 assay at survey level resolution. The targeted TRB sequencing depth was roughly 35,000-50,000 T-cell genomes per sample. Pooled TRB libraries were sequenced on an Illumina MiSeq with a v3 150-cycle kit. Per the original workflow: Analysis of repertoires was carried out in R inside a reproducible Nextflow workflow spanning QC, data transformation and analysis. Custom analyses were implemented in LymphoSeq2, an R package for AIRR-Seq data exploration. After excluding a handful of samples that yielded fewer than 5000 total TRB sequences, approximately 170 HIV repertoires remained for analysis. Among the 188 retained HIV repertoires, 55 to 65 were collected before ART initiation and roughly 130 were collected after ART initiation. Each repertoire was downsampled to 5000 TRB nucleotide sequences, and summary statistics were averaged across 100 downsampling iterations. Only TRB sequences with CDR3 regions of at least seven amino acids were retained for analysis. Diversity was measured with a Shannon entropy-derived clonality score and the Gini coefficient. In the repertoire networks, any two of the top 5000 CDR3 amino acid sequences were linked whenever the two sequences differed by an edit distance of one. GLIPH2 predicted antigen specificity groups and MHC restriction for TRB CDR3 amino acid sequences. Known CMV, EBV, HIV or tissue antigen associations were flagged by matching CDR3 amino acid sequences against VDJdb and McPAS-TCR. Pre-ART, post-ART and control groups were compared with Wilcoxon signed-rank tests and Holm-Bonferroni correction. In its TCRdb copy, this immuneACCESS table keeps in-frame sequences only and misses some clones. Where compared with another copy, unresolved V genes explain less than half of these, and the others have no known cause. Clone size and V and J calls were adopted from that table, with D and trimming inferred from the DNA. This sample gives roughly 25,000 clones in total; roughly four fifths of them show up just once. The top ten hold about 5% of the sample.

The germline V gene (reference sequence) supplies CDR1 DFQATT and CDR2 SNEGSKA. Reading from cysteine to phenylalanine, the CDR3 counts 11 amino acids. Just the 33-base CDR3 DNA is kept, in frame starting at base 1. V loses 5 bases of germline sequence and J loses 6 bases, and the interval between the two ends is 10 bases. The starting material was unsorted PBMCs, obtained 1.1 years before starting antiretroviral therapy. This sequence uses TRBV20-1 and TRBJ1-1, with no confidently assigned D gene. The clonotype originates from a woman in her 30s with HIV. In nucleotides, the sequence is TGCAGTGCTTCCCCCTCCGCTGAAGCTTTCTTT. The resulting protein is CSASPSAEAFF.